Listed below are T cell receptor beta chains from one sample, sequenced in a study of blood T cells in healthy people across ages. Via MiXCR, TCRdb re-called the 5' RACE reads, giving one row per CDR3 protein. The profile covers roughly 800,000 distinct CDR3 sequences, with approximately 25% appearing a single time and more than 8.5% taken by the ten largest. This sample also belongs to another study, concerning T cells of mothers and their children.

Material for sequencing was blood. The receptors come from a boy younger than 18 in good health. CDR3s include the opening cysteine and the closing phenylalanine or tryptophan. The D gene is left open where the match is weak. Size values are once, few and many counts, or a class for expanded clones, and some rows have none.

>TRBV28|.|TRBJ2-5|few
CASSFEGREIETQYF
TGTGCCAGCAGTTTTGAGGGAAGGGAGATTGAGACCCAGTACTTC
>TRBV14|.|TRBJ2-7|few
CASSQGGSSLHEQYF
TGTGCCAGCAGCCAAGGGGGTAGCTCTCTCCACGAGCAGTACTTC
>TRBV4-2|TRBD2|TRBJ2-1|.
CASSQGLAGGDEQFF
TGTGCCAGCAGCCAAGGACTAGCGGGGGGCGATGAGCAGTTCTTC
>TRBV7-9|TRBD1|TRBJ2-1|few
CASSFTQGVNEQFF
TGTGCCAGCAGTTTCACACAGGGGGTCAATGAGCAGTTCTTC
>TRBV29-1|TRBD1|TRBJ2-7|.
CSVGGTGSSSYEQYF
TGCAGCGTTGGCGGGACAGGGTCAAGCTCCTACGAGCAGTACTTC
>TRBV20-1|.|TRBJ1-4|.
CSARDNSPFNEKLFF
TGCAGTGCTAGAGATAATAGCCCGTTTAATGAAAAACTGTTTTTT
>TRBV5-1|TRBD2|TRBJ2-7|.
CASSTGLAGGFSYEQYF
TGCGCCAGCAGCACCGGACTAGCGGGGGGTTTCTCCTACGAGCAGTACTTC
>TRBV6-2/TRBV6-3|.|TRBJ1-1|.
CASSYRTLNTEAFF
TGTGCCAGCAGTTATCGTACCTTGAACACTGAAGCTTTCTTT
>TRBV28|.|TRBJ1-4|few
CASSLGPVGSANEKLFF
TGTGCCAGCAGCCTAGGCCCTGTCGGGTCAGCTAATGAAAAACTGTTTTTT
>TRBV28|.|TRBJ2-6|.
CASSRYSSGANVLTF
TGTGCCAGCAGTCGTTATAGCTCTGGGGCCAACGTCCTGACTTTC
>TRBV29-1|.|TRBJ2-3|few
CSVNPSGASTDTQYF
TGCAGCGTTAACCCCTCGGGGGCGAGCACAGATACGCAGTATTTT
>TRBV7-9|TRBD2|TRBJ2-7|few
CASSLVPSGGYEQYF
TGTGCCAGCAGCTTAGTACCTAGCGGGGGCTACGAGCAGTACTTC
>TRBV7-9|TRBD2|TRBJ2-1|.
CASRLAVNDYNEQFF
TGTGCCAGCAGACTAGCGGTTAATGACTACAATGAGCAGTTCTTC
>TRBV24-1|.|TRBJ2-3|few
CATRGTGLTDTQYF
TGTGCCACCAGGGGAACAGGTCTCACAGATACGCAGTATTTT
>TRBV9|.|TRBJ2-1|.
CASSVGGEDYNEQFF
TGTGCCAGCAGCGTGGGGGGAGAGGACTACAATGAGCAGTTCTTC
>TRBV6-6|.|TRBJ1-1|few
CASSYSKGSEAFF
TGTGCCAGCAGTTACTCCAAGGGGAGTGAAGCTTTCTTT